The text below deals with one TCR beta chain. Antigen specificity is unknown. Trimming at V came to 5 bases and at J to 5 bases, leaving 5 bases not matched to a gene. This CDR3 comprises 14 residues. The germline V gene encodes CDR1 MNHEY and CDR2 SVGAGI. PCR involved 60 Vbeta and 13 Jbeta primers. The table came from immunoSEQ multiplex PCR; TCRdb's copy has only in-frame clones and leaves some out. The sample has some 200,000 clones; around three quarters are singletons. This entry comes from a study of cytomegalovirus exposure and HLA in healthy donors. Regarding the study as a whole: TCR beta sequences reportedly predicted most subjects' HLA-A and HLA-B alleles accurately.

The sample taken for sequencing was PBMCs. This TCR came from a boy between 5 and 17 years old in good health and CMV-seronegative. V gene TRBV6-5 combines with J gene TRBJ2-2; 7 nucleotides align to TRBD2. The CDR3 nucleotides are TGTGCCAGCAGTCGGGACTACGGTACCGGGGAGCTGTTTTTT. Residues: CASSRDYGTGELFF.